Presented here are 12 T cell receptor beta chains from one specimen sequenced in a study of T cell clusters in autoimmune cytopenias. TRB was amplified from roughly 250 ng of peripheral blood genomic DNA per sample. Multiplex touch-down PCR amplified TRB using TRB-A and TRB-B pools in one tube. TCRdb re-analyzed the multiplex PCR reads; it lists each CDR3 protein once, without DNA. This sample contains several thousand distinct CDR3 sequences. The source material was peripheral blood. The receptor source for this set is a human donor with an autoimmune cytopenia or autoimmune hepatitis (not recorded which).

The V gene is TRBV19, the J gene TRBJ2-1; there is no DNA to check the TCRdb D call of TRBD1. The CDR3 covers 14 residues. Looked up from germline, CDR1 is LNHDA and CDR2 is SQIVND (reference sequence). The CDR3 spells CASSPPGGANEQFF.

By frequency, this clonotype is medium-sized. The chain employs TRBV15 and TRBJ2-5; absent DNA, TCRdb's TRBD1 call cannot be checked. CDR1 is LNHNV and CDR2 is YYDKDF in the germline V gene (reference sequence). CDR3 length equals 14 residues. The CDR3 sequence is CATSRDGGGETQYF.

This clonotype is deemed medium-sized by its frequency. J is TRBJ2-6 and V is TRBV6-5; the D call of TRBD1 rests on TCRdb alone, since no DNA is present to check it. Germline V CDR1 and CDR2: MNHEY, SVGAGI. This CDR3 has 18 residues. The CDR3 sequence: CASRPHGTTPSGANVLTF.

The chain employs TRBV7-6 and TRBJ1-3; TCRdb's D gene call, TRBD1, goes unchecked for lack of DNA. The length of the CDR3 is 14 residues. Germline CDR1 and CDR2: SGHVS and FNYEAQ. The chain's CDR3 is CASSLATGGNTIYF.

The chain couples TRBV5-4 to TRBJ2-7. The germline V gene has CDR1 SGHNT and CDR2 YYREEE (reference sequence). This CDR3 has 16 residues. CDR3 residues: CASRSTEMAVLGEQYF.

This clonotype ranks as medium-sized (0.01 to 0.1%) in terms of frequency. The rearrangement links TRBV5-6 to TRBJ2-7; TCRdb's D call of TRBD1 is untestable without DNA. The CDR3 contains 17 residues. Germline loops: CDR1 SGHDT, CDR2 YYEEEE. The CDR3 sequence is CASSAKHGTGKSYEQYF.

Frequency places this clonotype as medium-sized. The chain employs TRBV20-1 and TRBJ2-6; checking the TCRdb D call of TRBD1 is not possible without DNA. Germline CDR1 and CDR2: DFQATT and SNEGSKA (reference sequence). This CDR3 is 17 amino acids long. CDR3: CSARDMGLQAGANVLTF.

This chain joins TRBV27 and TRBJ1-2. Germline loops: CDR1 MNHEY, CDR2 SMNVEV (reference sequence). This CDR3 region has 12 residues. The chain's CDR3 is CASSSRTDGYTF.

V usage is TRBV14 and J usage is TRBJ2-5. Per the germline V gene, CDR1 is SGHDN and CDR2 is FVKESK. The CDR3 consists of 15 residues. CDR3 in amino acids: CASRPLSGDQETQYF.

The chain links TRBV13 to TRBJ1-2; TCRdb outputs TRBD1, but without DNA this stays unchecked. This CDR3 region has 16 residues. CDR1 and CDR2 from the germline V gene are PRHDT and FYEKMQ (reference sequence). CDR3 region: CASSLGSRTGDNGYTF.

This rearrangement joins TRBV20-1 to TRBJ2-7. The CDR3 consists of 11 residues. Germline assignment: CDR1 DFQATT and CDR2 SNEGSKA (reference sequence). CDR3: CSARDLHEQYF.

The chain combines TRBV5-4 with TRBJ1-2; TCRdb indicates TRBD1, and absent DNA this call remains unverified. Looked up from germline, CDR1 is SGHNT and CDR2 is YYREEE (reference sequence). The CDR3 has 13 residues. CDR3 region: CASSYGVRDGYTF.